The 18 T cell receptor beta chains listed next were all sequenced from one sample in a study of cytomegalovirus exposure and HLA in healthy donors. The PCR employed 60 Vbeta primers together with 13 Jbeta primers. Method: immunoSEQ multiplex PCR; TCRdb's copy keeps in-frame clones and lacks some. Here the sample spans a few hundred thousand clones, 80% to 90% being singletons. Sequenced: PBMCs. Receptors originate from a man aged 25-45 years in good health and CMV-seronegative.

The gene calls are TRBV11-2 and TRBJ2-3, with 8 bases aligning to TRBD1. The V gene end was trimmed by 1 base and the J gene end by 2 bases; junction bases not matched to a gene: 5. CDR1 SGHAT and CDR2 FQNNGV come from the germline V gene. The CDR3 spans 16 residues. The CDR3 here is CASSLGTGGDTDTQYF. The CDR3 coding sequence is TGTGCCAGCAGCTTAGGCACAGGGGGTGACACAGATACGCAGTATTTT.

A few counts support this clone. The rearrangement links TRBV11-3 to TRBJ1-4; D unclear. Germline-derived CDR1 and CDR2 are SGHNT and YENEEA. The V end lost 0 bases, the J end lost 0 bases, and 11 bases lay between the germline ends. The length of the CDR3 is 17 residues. The CDR3 DNA is TGTGCCAGCAGCTTAGATCTTGAAGCCGCAACTAATGAAAAACTGTTTTTT. It encodes CASSLDLEAATNEKLFF.

The gene calls are TRBV27 and TRBJ1-2; 7 positions agree with TRBD1. V lost 0 bases and J lost 3; bases outside the gene matches: 4. CDR1 and CDR2 from the germline V gene are MNHEY and SMNVEV (reference sequence). The length of the CDR3 is 15 residues. The CDR3 protein is CASSLSGGGYYGYTF. The CDR3 DNA is TGTGCCAGCAGTTTATCAGGGGGCGGGTACTATGGCTACACCTTC.

The chain is built from TRBV5-8 and TRBJ2-2, with D perhaps TRBD2 (6 bases). The germline V and J ends were trimmed by 7 bases and 6 bases, with 10 bases remaining between them. The length of the CDR3 is 12 residues. CDR1 and CDR2 (germline): SGHTS, YDEGEE. CDR3 in amino acids: CASSWGAGELFF. The CDR3 DNA follows: TGTGCCAGCTCGTGGGGGGCCGGGGAGCTGTTTTTT. Variable domain in full (rest from reference TRBV5-8 and TRBJ2-2): EAGVTQSPTHLIKTRGQQATLRCSPISGHTSVYWYQQALGLGLQFLLWYDEGEERNRGNFPPRFSGRQFPNYSSELNVNALELEDSALYLCASSWGAGELFFGEGSRLTVL.

The chain links TRBV7-2 to TRBJ2-1; 9 bases map to TRBD1. The CDR3 is made up of 13 amino acids. J lost 9 bases, V lost 1 base, and 1 base had no gene match. Germline V gene lookup returns CDR1 SGHTA and CDR2 FQGNSA. This CDR3 reads CASSLGTGVEQFF. The CDR3 region has the DNA TGTGCCAGCAGCTTAGGGACAGGGGTTGAGCAGTTCTTC.

V usage is TRBV29-1 and J usage is TRBJ1-5; 7 bases align to TRBD1. From germline, CDR1 is SQVTM and CDR2 ANQGSEA. V lost 8 bases and J lost 7; bases outside the gene matches: 23. The CDR3 sequence is 17 residues long. The CDR3: CSSSHLNRGRGQQPQHF. CDR3 DNA: TGCAGCTCCTCACATTTAAACAGGGGAAGGGGTCAACAGCCCCAGCATTTT.

This clone was recorded only once. V gene TRBV6-5 combines with J gene TRBJ2-1; 8 nucleotides agree with TRBD2. Germline trimming cut 7 bases from V and 6 bases from J; bases unmatched to any gene: 5. Germline CDR1 reads MNHEY; CDR2 reads SVGAGI. The CDR3 covers 13 residues. Written as DNA, the CDR3 is TGTGCCAGCACCGAACTAGCGGCCAATGAGCAGTTCTTC. Protein product: CASTELAANEQFF.

The V call is TRBV27, the J call TRBJ1-4; a possible D gene is TRBD1 (6 bases). Trimming removed 3 bases from V and 8 bases from J, with 13 bases in between. In germline, CDR1 is MNHEY, CDR2 SMNVEV (reference sequence). CDR3 size: 14 residues. The CDR3, as DNA: TGTGCCAGCAGTTTCACAGGGAACTACGAAAAACTGTTTTTT. This translates into CASSFTGNYEKLFF.

The chain couples TRBV28 to TRBJ2-7; 10 nucleotides agree with TRBD1. The length of the CDR3 is 16 residues. The germline CDR1 and CDR2 sequences are MDHEN and SYDVKM. V shed 2 bases, J shed 0 bases, and the junction held 4 bases outside the gene matches. The DNA of the CDR3 is TGTGCCAGCAGTTTAGTGGGACAGGGGCTCTCCTACGAGCAGTACTTC. This encodes CASSLVGQGLSYEQYF.

This clone has a single count. CDR3 sequence reads: CASRRYREPSYEQYF. The CDR3 DNA is TGCGCCAGCAGACGATACAGGGAGCCATCCTACGAGCAGTACTTC. This rearrangement joins TRBV5-1 to TRBJ2-7, with D perhaps TRBD1 (6 bases). Looked up from germline, CDR1 is SGHRS and CDR2 is YFSETQ. V was shortened by 5 bases and J by 1 base, with 16 bases between the two germline ends. This CDR3 region has 15 residues.

This chain joins TRBV27 and TRBJ1-2, with TRBD1 identical over 7 bases. The CDR3 sequence is 13 residues long. Germline trimming cut 2 bases from V and 8 bases from J; bases unmatched to any gene: 5. CDR1 is MNHEY, CDR2 SMNVEV, per germline (reference sequence). CDR3 sequence (DNA): TGTGCCAGCAGTTTAGTCAGGGGGTACGGCTACACCTTC. Its protein product is CASSLVRGYGYTF.

The rearrangement links TRBV15 to TRBJ1-4; maybe TRBD1 (6 bases). CDR3 size: 15 residues. Trimming took 1 base from V and 8 from J, leaving 14 bases between them. CDR1 and CDR2 (germline): LNHNV, YYDKDF (reference sequence). The CDR3, as DNA: TGTGCCACCAGCAGAGCAGGGGACATGGGAGAAAAACTGTTTTTT. Translated: CATSRAGDMGEKLFF.

J is TRBJ1-5 and V is TRBV2; 7 bases line up with TRBD1. Trimming at V came to 6 bases and at J to 6 bases, leaving 2 bases not matched to a gene. CDR1 and CDR2 (germline): SNHLY, FYNNEI. The CDR3 consists of 12 residues. The CDR3 is CASRAGGQPQHF. CDR3 nucleotides: TGTGCCAGCAGGGCAGGGGGTCAGCCCCAGCATTTT.

The chain has TRBV27 and TRBJ2-7; 7 bases are a match to TRBD2. V dropped 6 bases and J dropped 1; count of bases not matched to a gene: 6. Germline CDR1 and CDR2: MNHEY and SMNVEV (reference sequence). This CDR3 is built from 14 residues. The CDR3 protein is CASSPGRGSYEQYF. CDR3 sequence (DNA): TGTGCCAGCAGCCCCGGGCGGGGGTCCTACGAGCAGTACTTC.

CDR3 DNA: TGCGCCAGCAGCTTCTCCCCCAACGGACTAGCGGGACTTGAGCAGTTCTTC. Its translation: CASSFSPNGLAGLEQFF. The rearrangement joins TRBV5-1 to TRBJ2-1, with 12 bases that match TRBD2. J was trimmed by 9 bases and V by 2 bases; bases with no gene match: 12. CDR3 length: 17 amino acids. CDR1 SGHRS and CDR2 YFSETQ come from the germline V gene. The full variable domain, with the rest looked up from reference TRBV5-1 and TRBJ2-1, is KAGVTQTPRYLIKTRGQQVTLSCSPISGHRSVSWYQQTPGQGLQFLFEYFSETQRNKGNFPGRFSGRQFSNSRSEMNVSTLELGDSALYLCASSFSPNGLAGLEQFFGPGTRLTVL.

Comments on this clone: The sample carries other DNA sequences with the same CDR3. V gene TRBV4-3 combines with J gene TRBJ1-1; 8 nucleotides agree with TRBD1. This CDR3 contains 15 residues. The V and J ends lost 1 base and 1 base, in that order; junction bases with no gene match: 2. Germline V lookup: CDR1 LGHNA, CDR2 YSLEER. CDR3 in amino acids: CASSQVTGGNTEAFF. In DNA form, the CDR3 reads TGCGCCAGCAGCCAAGTCACAGGGGGGAACACTGAAGCTTTCTTT.

The chain couples TRBV30 to TRBJ1-1, with D unclear. Germline CDR1 reads GTSNPN; CDR2 reads SVGIG (reference sequence). This CDR3 is 15 amino acids long. V gave up 0 bases and J gave up 7 bases, with 18 bases separating them. The CDR3 DNA sequence: TGTGCCTGGAGTGTACGAAGGGCTCGGGGTAGTGAAGCTTTCTTT. It translates to CAWSVRRARGSEAFF.

For this clone: The germline gene is not matched at one end of the junction; a read error may be the cause. Other DNA sequences in this sample translate to the same CDR3. The CDR3 here is CASSENDGVNQPQHF. CDR3 nucleotides: TGCGCCAGCAGTGAAAACGACGGAGTAAATCAGCCCCAGCATTTT. This chain joins TRBV2 and TRBJ1-5, with unresolved D. Per the germline V gene, CDR1 is SNHLY and CDR2 is FYNNEI. This CDR3 spans 15 amino acids.